The present TCR beta chain was sequenced within a study of cytomegalovirus exposure and HLA in healthy donors. V was shortened by 0 bases and J by 6 bases, with 15 bases between the two germline ends. The CDR3 has 16 amino acids. The germline CDR1 and CDR2 sequences are SGDLS and YYNGEE. PCR was performed using 60 Vbeta and 13 Jbeta primers. Method: immunoSEQ multiplex PCR; TCRdb's copy keeps in-frame clones and lacks some. In the table there are roughly 34,000 clones, roughly 84% of which are singletons. This receptor was obtained from a young woman in good health and CMV-seronegative. The rearrangement uses TRBV9 and TRBJ2-2; a weak D match, TRBD1 (6 bases). The source material was PBMCs. For the CDR3, the DNA is TGTGCCAGCAGCGTAGGAGGGAGACAGGCCCCCGGGGAGCTGTTTTTT. Encoded protein: CASSVGGRQAPGELFF.